This is a list of T cell receptor beta chains from one sample in a study of patients and donors after allogeneic stem cell transplantation. TCRdb fed the RT-PCR reads into MiXCR, producing one record per CDR3 protein. The sample shows 150,000 to 200,000 distinct CDR3 sequences, roughly 24% of them seen only once. The sequencing input was blood, either unsorted or a sorted T cell fraction (not recorded which). The receptors stem from a human donor who was either an allogeneic HSCT recipient or a stem cell or donor lymphocyte infusion donor (not recorded which). It is not recorded whose cells these are; they may come from a transplant donor. Each CDR3 is given with its conserved first and last residue. A D gene is named only where the DNA matches it firmly. The size field is filled for only some rows; it gives once, few, many or a size class.

J gene: TRBJ1-4; D gene: TRBD1; clone size: .; V gene: TRBV7-6; CDR3 DNA: TGTGCCAGCAGCTCCCAGGACAGGGGATCCGGGAAACTGTTTTTT; CDR3 protein: CASSSQDRGSGKLFF
J gene: TRBJ2-4; D gene: .; clone size: .; V gene: TRBV6-5; CDR3 DNA: TGTGCCAGCAGCTGGGTTGATGGGGCCAAAAACATTCAGTACTTC; CDR3 protein: CASSWVDGAKNIQYF
J gene: TRBJ1-3; D gene: .; clone size: few; V gene: TRBV4-1; CDR3 DNA: TGCGCCAGCAGCCAAGCCAGCATCTCCTCTGGAAACACCATATATTTT; CDR3 protein: CASSQASISSGNTIYF
J gene: TRBJ1-5; D gene: .; clone size: few; V gene: TRBV6-6; CDR3 DNA: TGTGCCAGCAGTTGCAGGCTACTAGTTGGCAATCAGCCCCAGCATTTT; CDR3 protein: CASSCRLLVGNQPQHF
J gene: TRBJ2-3; D gene: .; clone size: .; V gene: TRBV19; CDR3 DNA: TGTGCCAGTAGTATAGGGCCAGGGAGTTCCACAGATACGCAGTATTTT; CDR3 protein: CASSIGPGSSTDTQYF
J gene: TRBJ2-7; D gene: .; clone size: .; V gene: TRBV6-5; CDR3 DNA: TGTGCCAGCAGGGCACTCTCCTACGAGCAGTACTTC; CDR3 protein: CASRALSYEQYF
J gene: TRBJ1-6; D gene: .; clone size: .; V gene: TRBV6-6; CDR3 DNA: TGTGCCAGCACCACCCATCCCGGGACGGATAATTCACCCCTCCACTTT; CDR3 protein: CASTTHPGTDNSPLHF
J gene: TRBJ1-2; D gene: .; clone size: .; V gene: TRBV20-1; CDR3 DNA: TGCAGTGCCTCTCGGGACCGCACAACCTATGGCTACACCTTC; CDR3 protein: CSASRDRTTYGYTF
J gene: TRBJ1-4; D gene: .; clone size: .; V gene: TRBV20-1; CDR3 DNA: TGCAGTGCTAAGACAGCAGGCTCCGAAAAACTGTTTTTT; CDR3 protein: CSAKTAGSEKLFF
J gene: TRBJ1-2; D gene: .; clone size: few; V gene: TRBV29-1; CDR3 DNA: TGCAGCGTTGAGGTACAGGGCTCCGGCTACACCTTC; CDR3 protein: CSVEVQGSGYTF
J gene: TRBJ1-4; D gene: .; clone size: few; V gene: TRBV10-3; CDR3 DNA: TGTGCCATCAGAGGGACTCCTAATGAAAAACTGTTTTTT; CDR3 protein: CAIRGTPNEKLFF
J gene: TRBJ2-2; D gene: TRBD1; clone size: .; V gene: TRBV5-1; CDR3 DNA: TGCGCCAGCAGCTTGGGACAGGGGGCAAAACGGGAGCTGTTTTTT; CDR3 protein: CASSLGQGAKRELFF
J gene: TRBJ1-5; D gene: .; clone size: .; V gene: TRBV11-2; CDR3 DNA: TGTGCCAGCAGCTTAGGACGGTATAGCAATCAGCCCCAGCATTTT; CDR3 protein: CASSLGRYSNQPQHF
J gene: TRBJ2-4; D gene: TRBD1; clone size: .; V gene: TRBV29-1; CDR3 DNA: TGCAGCGTCGCCGACAGGGGGAACATTCAGTACTTC; CDR3 protein: CSVADRGNIQYF
J gene: TRBJ2-7; D gene: .; clone size: few; V gene: TRBV6-6; CDR3 DNA: TGTGCCAGCAGCCACGACGTAACCTTTGACTACGAGCAGTACTTC; CDR3 protein: CASSHDVTFDYEQYF
J gene: TRBJ2-2; D gene: TRBD1; clone size: few; V gene: TRBV14; CDR3 DNA: TGTGCCAGCAGCCAAGACTCCGGGACAGGTTACACCGGGGAGCTGTTTTTT; CDR3 protein: CASSQDSGTGYTGELFF
J gene: TRBJ1-2; D gene: .; clone size: .; V gene: TRBV14; CDR3 DNA: TGTGCCAGCAGCCTCGAATCGACCCCTAACTATGGCTACACCTTC; CDR3 protein: CASSLESTPNYGYTF
J gene: TRBJ1-4; D gene: .; clone size: .; V gene: TRBV20-1; CDR3 DNA: TGCAGTGCTAGAGATTTCGGGAAGAAACTGTTTTTT; CDR3 protein: CSARDFGKKLFF
J gene: TRBJ2-7; D gene: TRBD2; clone size: .; V gene: TRBV6-6; CDR3 DNA: TGTGCCAGCAGAGTAGCGGGAGAGGATGAGCAGTACTTC; CDR3 protein: CASRVAGEDEQYF
J gene: TRBJ1-1; D gene: .; clone size: .; V gene: TRBV4-1; CDR3 DNA: TGCGCCAGCAGCCAAGGGGTTTTTGGGGGAGGCGACACTGAAGCTTTCTTT; CDR3 protein: CASSQGVFGGGDTEAFF
J gene: TRBJ2-1; D gene: TRBD2; clone size: .; V gene: TRBV6-5; CDR3 DNA: TGTGCCAGCAACCAGGGACTAGCGGGTCGTAAGTTCTTC; CDR3 protein: CASNQGLAGRKFF
J gene: TRBJ2-1; D gene: .; clone size: .; V gene: TRBV11-1; CDR3 DNA: TGTGCCAGCTCCGGGACGGGACTGGTGGAGCAGTTCTTC; CDR3 protein: CASSGTGLVEQFF
J gene: TRBJ2-1; D gene: TRBD1; clone size: .; V gene: TRBV2; CDR3 DNA: TGTGCCAGCACCGGCCCGTTCCAGGGGGCCAACATGGGCAATGAGCAGTTCTTC; CDR3 protein: CASTGPFQGANMGNEQFF
J gene: TRBJ2-7; D gene: .; clone size: .; V gene: TRBV9; CDR3 DNA: TGTGCCAGCTCAGGGACTGACTTGGAGCAGTACTTC; CDR3 protein: CASSGTDLEQYF
J gene: TRBJ2-5; D gene: .; clone size: .; V gene: TRBV4-2; CDR3 DNA: TGTGCCAGCAGCCAAGATGCCCCAGGGTCCACAGAGACCCAGTACTTC; CDR3 protein: CASSQDAPGSTETQYF
J gene: TRBJ2-4; D gene: TRBD1; clone size: few; V gene: TRBV12-3/TRBV12-4; CDR3 DNA: TGTGCCAGCAGTTTAGAGGACAGGGGATGGTCCAAAAACATTCAGTACTTC; CDR3 protein: CASSLEDRGWSKNIQYF
J gene: TRBJ1-2; D gene: TRBD1; clone size: .; V gene: TRBV4-3; CDR3 DNA: TGCGCCAGCAGCCAAGAGACAGGGTCTGGCGGCTACACCTTC; CDR3 protein: CASSQETGSGGYTF
J gene: TRBJ2-5; D gene: .; clone size: .; V gene: TRBV12-3/TRBV12-4; CDR3 DNA: TGTGCCAGCAGTCCCTCAAGAGAGACCCAGTACTTC; CDR3 protein: CASSPSRETQYF
J gene: TRBJ2-3; D gene: .; clone size: .; V gene: TRBV14; CDR3 DNA: TGTGCCAGCAGCCGGAGGTGGGGAATAGATACGCAGTATTTT; CDR3 protein: CASSRRWGIDTQYF
J gene: TRBJ2-3; D gene: .; clone size: few; V gene: TRBV4-2; CDR3 DNA: TGTGCCAGCAGCCAAGGTGTGGCTAGCCTCACAGATACGCAGTATTTT; CDR3 protein: CASSQGVASLTDTQYF
J gene: TRBJ1-4; D gene: .; clone size: .; V gene: TRBV28; CDR3 DNA: TGTGCCAGCAGTTTATCTAGCGAAAAACTGTTTTTT; CDR3 protein: CASSLSSEKLFF
J gene: TRBJ2-7; D gene: .; clone size: .; V gene: TRBV7-6; CDR3 DNA: TGTGCCAGCAGCTTCCAAACCGGGACGGACCTATCCTACGAGCAGTACTTC; CDR3 protein: CASSFQTGTDLSYEQYF
J gene: TRBJ1-4; D gene: .; clone size: .; V gene: TRBV5-1; CDR3 DNA: TGCGCCAGCAGCCCAGGACAGAGCATAAATGAAAAACTGTTTTTT; CDR3 protein: CASSPGQSINEKLFF
J gene: TRBJ2-1; D gene: TRBD1; clone size: once; V gene: TRBV20-1; CDR3 DNA: TGCAGTGCTAGAGGGTACCGGGACAGGTTCCCCAATGAGCAGTTCTTC; CDR3 protein: CSARGYRDRFPNEQFF